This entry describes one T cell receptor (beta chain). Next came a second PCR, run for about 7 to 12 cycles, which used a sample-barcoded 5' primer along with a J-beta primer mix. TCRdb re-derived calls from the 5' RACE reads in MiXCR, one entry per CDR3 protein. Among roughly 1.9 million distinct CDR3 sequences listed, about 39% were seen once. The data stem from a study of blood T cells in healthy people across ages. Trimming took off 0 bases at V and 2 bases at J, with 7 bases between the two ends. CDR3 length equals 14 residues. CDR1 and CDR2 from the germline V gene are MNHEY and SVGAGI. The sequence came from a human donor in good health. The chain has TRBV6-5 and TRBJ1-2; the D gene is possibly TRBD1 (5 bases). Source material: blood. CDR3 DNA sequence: TGTGCCAGCAGTTACTCGTGGGGGAACTATGGCTACACCTTC. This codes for CASSYSWGNYGYTF.